This T cell receptor beta chain is drawn from a study of T cells in Graves' hyperthyroidism and ophthalmopathy. Findings and limits, study-wide: Model predictions of ophthalmopathy came a median about six months before onset.

The CDR3 sequence is 13 residues long. Trimming pared 6 bases from V and 8 bases from J, leaving 13 bases between. Authors of the study amplified TCR beta CDR3 regions from RNA transcripts. HTBI primers were used for first-round RT-PCR of the TCR CDR3. One entry per CDR3 protein results from TCRdb running MiXCR on the multiplex PCR reads. In the table there are fewer than 900,000 distinct CDR3 sequences, about 17% of which are singletons. As regards this clonotype: What it binds is not known.

The study based diagnoses on clinical symptoms, serum thyroxine and TRAb, thyroid ultrasound and orbital computed tomography. PBMCs were collected from an approximately 10 ml volume of fresh peripheral blood. The V gene is TRBV12-3 or TRBV12-4, the J gene TRBJ1-4; possibly TRBD1 for D (5 bases). This TCR was sampled from a man younger than 30 with Graves' hyperthyroidism. Material: blood. The CDR3 spells CASSSWGMEKLFF. The CDR3 DNA reads TGTGCCAGCAGCTCGTGGGGGATGGAAAAACTGTTTTTT.